The present entry profiles one T cell receptor (beta chain) with its context. The specificity of this receptor is unknown. No much larger clone exists at a distance of one base, and base qualities are not known. This sample stems from a study of OX40 agonist ivuxolimab in advanced cancers. With respect to the entire study: The costimulatory receptor OX40 (CD134) was targeted by ivuxolimab, a fully human IgG2 agonistic monoclonal antibody. The dose-escalation cohort was roughly 87% male with a mean age of around 62 years, ranging from roughly 23 to 80. Patients were allowed to have had prior anti-PD-1, anti-PD-L1 or anti-CTLA-4 therapy, and around two fifths of the dose-escalation patients had been treated with checkpoint inhibitors. The paper covers the monotherapy dose-escalation part of the phase I ivuxolimab trial, which included N of about 50 patients. The purpose of peripheral TCRbeta sequencing was to test whether ivuxolimab changed TCR sequence diversity and led to clonal T-cell expansion. Intravenous ivuxolimab was administered to patients every 2 weeks at six dose levels: 0.01, 0.1, 0.3, 1.5, 3 and 10 mg/kg. Partial responses occurred in three dose-escalation patients: two with cutaneous melanoma and one with hepatocellular carcinoma. Of the roughly 51 dose-escalation patients, hepatocellular carcinoma was present in about 20, melanoma in some 15, renal cell carcinoma in 9 and head and neck cancer in 9. Study-wide conclusions, independent of this receptor: At doses from 0.1 to 3.0 mg/kg, clonal expansion was seen in both CD4+ and CD8+ blood T cells between baseline and week 6. In the 0.1-3.0 mg/kg groups, partial responders had among the lowest normalized peripheral clonal expansion, particularly in CD8+ T cells. The antigen specificity of the peripheral T cells that underwent clonal expansion was not determined. On average, CD8+ T cells showed more expanded clones than CD4+ T cells after ivuxolimab. Low levels of normalized T-cell clonal expansion were also seen in some nonresponding patients.

The germline V gene yields MDHEN for CDR1 and SYDVKM for CDR2. The CDR3 runs 14 amino acids, cysteine and phenylalanine included. Just the 42-base CDR3 DNA is kept, in frame starting at base 1. Trimming accounts for 6 bases at V and 2 bases at J, while the number of junction bases matched to no gene is 3. The trial excluded patients who had a history of autoimmune disease or were on systemic immunosuppression. In every dose cohort, peripheral blood was drawn for TCR sequencing at baseline, cycle 4 day 1, and cycle 7 day 1. Samples were obtained from an open-label, multicenter, first-in-human phase I dose-escalation trial of ivuxolimab. Adults with locally advanced or metastatic melanoma, renal cell, hepatocellular, or head and neck squamous cell carcinoma were enrolled in the trial. Before TCR sequencing, CD4+ T cells and CD8+ T cells from peripheral blood were sorted into separate populations. For sequencing of the TCRbeta CDR3 region, genomic DNA was extracted from the sorted cells. The immunoSEQ Assay was used to sequence the TCRbeta CDR3 regions. Drawn from immuneACCESS, this table holds only the in-frame rearrangements with V and J called that TCRdb kept. Clones are partly lost; checked studies trace under half to an unresolved V gene and leave the rest unexplained. The sample data list about 31,000 clones, and 82% of these were observed just once. About 20% of the sample is taken by the ten largest.

The sample consisted of CD4+ or CD8+ T cells sorted from blood, taken in a trial of the OX40 agonist ivuxolimab. The clonotype was recovered from an adult with an advanced solid tumor such as melanoma, head and neck, liver or kidney cancer. The chain is assembled from TRBV28 and TRBJ1-2, with TRBD1 identical over 10 junction bases. The CDR3 here reads CASRRGQGNYGYTF. The DNA reads TGTGCCAGCAGGAGGGGACAGGGGAACTATGGCTACACCTTC.